The present entry profiles one T cell receptor beta chain with its context. Many counts were recorded for this clonotype. No cognate antigen has been identified for it. No qualities accompany the bases; no much larger clone lies one base away. The sample belongs to a study of early T cells in non-severe SARS-CoV-2 infection (dated by TCRdb to about 2021). With regard to the full study: Because TCR sequencing was done on bulk RNA from unsorted whole blood, the alpha and beta chains could not be paired.

CDR1 and CDR2 are drawn from the germline V gene (reference sequence): DFQATT, SNEGSKA. V was cut back by 0 bases and J by 6 bases, leaving a gap of 15 bases between them. Including cysteine and phenylalanine, the CDR3 has 15 amino acids. The kept DNA is CDR3 alone, 45 bases in frame from the first base. The research as a whole found: VDJdb matching was skewed toward anti-spike CD8 responses, so virus-specific expansions were likely underestimated and private and CD4 specificities were missed.

Receptors were amplified or captured by 5' RACE. TCRdb records NextSeq 500 as the sequencer. In the TCR library protocol, unique molecular identifiers were attached to individual cDNA molecules to correct for PCR bias and sequencing error. TCR alpha and beta chains were both sequenced, and the abundances of alpha and beta sequences in each sample were closely correlated with each other. For the original study's pipeline: Decombinator V4 was used to annotate TCR sequences for V gene, J gene and CDR3. TCRs were defined as expanded if a significant change between any two time points was detected under a Poisson model with p below 0.0001. TCR abundances were normalised to the total number of TCRs sequenced per sample and expressed as counts per million. MAIT TCRs were defined by TRAV1-2 paired with TRAJ12, TRAJ20 or TRAJ33, and iNKT TCRs by TRAV10 paired with TRAJ18. VDJdb, accessed on 1 November 2021, was searched for TCRs annotated for CMV, EBV and SARS-CoV-2, and TCRs annotated for more than one antigen were excluded. The public reads were reprocessed in TCRdb via fastp at Q25 and MiXCR, keeping in-frame beta chains. Here each entry gathers all rows of one CDR3 protein and keeps the most common genes and DNA. In this record, the V and J calls reflect TCRdb's handling and not the investigators' own analysis. This sample is represented by some 83,000 distinct CDR3 sequences; 10% of them were singletons. Clones ranked in the top ten supply about 8.2% of the sample.

A case-control design nested within a healthcare worker cohort in London, UK, was used, with weekly nasopharyngeal swab PCR tests and blood sampling performed. Between 23 and 31 March 2020, the week of the UK lockdown, healthcare workers were enrolled and then followed up weekly for as long as 16 weeks. The TCR sequence derives from an adult who was a healthcare worker with PCR-confirmed SARS-CoV-2 infection or an uninfected control (not recorded which). Rearrangement joined TRBV20-1 to TRBJ2-1, with no confident D gene call. The source was whole blood, collected at baseline. The DNA sequence is TGCAGTGCTAGAGATATCGCTAGTCTCCGCAATGAGCAGTTCTTC. Protein translation: CSARDIASLRNEQFF.